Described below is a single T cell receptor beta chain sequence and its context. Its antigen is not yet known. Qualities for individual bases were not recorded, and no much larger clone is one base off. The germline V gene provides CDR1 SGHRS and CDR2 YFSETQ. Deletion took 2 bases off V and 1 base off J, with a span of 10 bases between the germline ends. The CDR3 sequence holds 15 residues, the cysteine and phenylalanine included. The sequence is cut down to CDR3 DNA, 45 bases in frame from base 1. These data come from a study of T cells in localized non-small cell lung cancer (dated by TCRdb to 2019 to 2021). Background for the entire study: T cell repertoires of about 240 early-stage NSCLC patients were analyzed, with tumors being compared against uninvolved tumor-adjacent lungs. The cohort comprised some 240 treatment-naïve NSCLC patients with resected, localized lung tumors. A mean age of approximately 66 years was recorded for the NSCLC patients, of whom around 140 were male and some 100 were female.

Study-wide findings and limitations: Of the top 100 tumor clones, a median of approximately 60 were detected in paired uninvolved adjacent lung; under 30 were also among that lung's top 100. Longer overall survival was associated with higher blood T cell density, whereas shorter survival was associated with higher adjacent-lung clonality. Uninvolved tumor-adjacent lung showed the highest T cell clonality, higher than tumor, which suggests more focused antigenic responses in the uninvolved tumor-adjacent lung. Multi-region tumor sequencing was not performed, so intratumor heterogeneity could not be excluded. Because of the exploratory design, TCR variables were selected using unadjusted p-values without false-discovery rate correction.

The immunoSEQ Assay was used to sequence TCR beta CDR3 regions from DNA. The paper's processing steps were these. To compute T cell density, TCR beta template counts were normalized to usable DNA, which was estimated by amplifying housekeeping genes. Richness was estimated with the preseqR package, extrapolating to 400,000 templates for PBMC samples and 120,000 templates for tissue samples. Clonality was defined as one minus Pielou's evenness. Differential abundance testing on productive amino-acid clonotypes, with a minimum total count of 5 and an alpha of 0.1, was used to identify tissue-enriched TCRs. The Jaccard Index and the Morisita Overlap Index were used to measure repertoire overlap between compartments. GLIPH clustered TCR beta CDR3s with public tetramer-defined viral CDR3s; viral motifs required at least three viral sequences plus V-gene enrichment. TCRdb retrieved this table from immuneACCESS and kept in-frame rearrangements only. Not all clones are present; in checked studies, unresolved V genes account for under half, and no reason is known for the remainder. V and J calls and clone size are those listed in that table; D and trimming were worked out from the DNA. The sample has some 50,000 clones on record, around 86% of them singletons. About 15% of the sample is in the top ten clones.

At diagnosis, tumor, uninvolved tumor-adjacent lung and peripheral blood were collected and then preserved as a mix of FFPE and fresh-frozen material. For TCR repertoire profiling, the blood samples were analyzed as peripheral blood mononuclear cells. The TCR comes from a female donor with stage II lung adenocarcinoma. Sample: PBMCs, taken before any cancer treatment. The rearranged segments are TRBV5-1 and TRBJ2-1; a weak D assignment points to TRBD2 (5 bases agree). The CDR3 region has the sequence CASSLRELSYNEQFF. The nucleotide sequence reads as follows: TGCGCCAGCAGCTTAAGGGAGCTTTCCTACAATGAGCAGTTCTTC. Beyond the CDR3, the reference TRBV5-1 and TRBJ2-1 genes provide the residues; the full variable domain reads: KAGVTQTPRYLIKTRGQQVTLSCSPISGHRSVSWYQQTPGQGLQFLFEYFSETQRNKGNFPGRFSGRQFSNSRSEMNVSTLELGDSALYLCASSLRELSYNEQFFGPGTRLTVL.